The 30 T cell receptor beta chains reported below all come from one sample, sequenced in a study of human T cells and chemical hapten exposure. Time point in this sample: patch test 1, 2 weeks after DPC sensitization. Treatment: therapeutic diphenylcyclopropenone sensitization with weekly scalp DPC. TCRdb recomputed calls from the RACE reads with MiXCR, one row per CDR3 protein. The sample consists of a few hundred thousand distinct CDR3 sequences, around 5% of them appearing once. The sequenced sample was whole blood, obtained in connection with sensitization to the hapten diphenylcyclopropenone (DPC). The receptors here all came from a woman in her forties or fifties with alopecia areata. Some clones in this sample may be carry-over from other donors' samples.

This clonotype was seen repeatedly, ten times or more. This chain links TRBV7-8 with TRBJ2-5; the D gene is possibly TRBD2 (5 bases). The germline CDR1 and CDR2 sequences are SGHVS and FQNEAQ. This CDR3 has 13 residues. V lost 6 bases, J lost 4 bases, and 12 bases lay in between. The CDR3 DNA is TGTGCCAGCAGTCTAAACGGAGGAGAGACCCAGTACTTC. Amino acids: CASSLNGGETQYF.

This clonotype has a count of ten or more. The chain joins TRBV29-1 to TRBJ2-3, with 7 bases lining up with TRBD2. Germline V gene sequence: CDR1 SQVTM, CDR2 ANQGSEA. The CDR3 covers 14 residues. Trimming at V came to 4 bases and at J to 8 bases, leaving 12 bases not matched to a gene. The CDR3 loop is CSVGPGGTRGTQYF. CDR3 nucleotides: TGCAGCGTTGGGCCGGGAGGTACGCGGGGTACGCAGTATTTT.

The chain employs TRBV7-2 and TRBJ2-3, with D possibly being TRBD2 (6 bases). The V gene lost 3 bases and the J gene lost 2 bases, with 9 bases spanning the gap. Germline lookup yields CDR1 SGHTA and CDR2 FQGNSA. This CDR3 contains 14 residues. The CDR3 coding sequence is TGTGCCAGCAGCTTCGGGGGTTTCACAGATACGCAGTATTTT. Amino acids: CASSFGGFTDTQYF.

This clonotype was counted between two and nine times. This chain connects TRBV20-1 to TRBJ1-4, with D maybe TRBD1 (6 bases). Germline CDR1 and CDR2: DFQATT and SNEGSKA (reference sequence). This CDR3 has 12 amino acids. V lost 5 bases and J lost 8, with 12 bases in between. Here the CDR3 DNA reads TGCAGTGCTGGACAGTTCCCGGAAAAACTGTTTTTT. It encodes CSAGQFPEKLFF.

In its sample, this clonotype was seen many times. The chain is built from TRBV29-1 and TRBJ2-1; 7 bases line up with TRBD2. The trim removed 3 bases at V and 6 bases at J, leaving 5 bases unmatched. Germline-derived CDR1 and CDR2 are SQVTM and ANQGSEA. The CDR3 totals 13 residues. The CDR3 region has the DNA TGCAGCGTTGACCGGGGGGACCGCAATGAGCAGTTCTTC. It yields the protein CSVDRGDRNEQFF.

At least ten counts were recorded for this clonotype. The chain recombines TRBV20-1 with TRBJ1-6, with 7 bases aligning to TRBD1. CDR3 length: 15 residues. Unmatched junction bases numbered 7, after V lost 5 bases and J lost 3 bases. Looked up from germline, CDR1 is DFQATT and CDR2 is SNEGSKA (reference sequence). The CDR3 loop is CSALQGPLYNSPLHF. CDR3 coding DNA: TGCAGTGCTCTACAGGGGCCTCTCTATAATTCACCCCTCCACTTT.

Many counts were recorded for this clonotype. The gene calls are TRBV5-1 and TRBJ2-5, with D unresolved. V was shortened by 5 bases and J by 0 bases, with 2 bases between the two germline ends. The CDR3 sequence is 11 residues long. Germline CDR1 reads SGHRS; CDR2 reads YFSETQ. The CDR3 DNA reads TGCGCCAGCAGACACCAAGAGACCCAGTACTTC. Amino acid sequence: CASRHQETQYF.

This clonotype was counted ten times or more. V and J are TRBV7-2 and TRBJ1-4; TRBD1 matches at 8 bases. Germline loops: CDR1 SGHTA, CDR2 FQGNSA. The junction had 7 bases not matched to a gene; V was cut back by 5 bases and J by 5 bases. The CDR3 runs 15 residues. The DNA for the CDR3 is TGTGCCAGCAGCCAAGGGGACAGGAGGAATGAAAAACTGTTTTTT. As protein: CASSQGDRRNEKLFF.

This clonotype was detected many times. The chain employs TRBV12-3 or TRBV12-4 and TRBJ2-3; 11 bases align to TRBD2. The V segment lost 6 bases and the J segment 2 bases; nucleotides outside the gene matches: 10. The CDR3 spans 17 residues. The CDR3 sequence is CASSKPLAGGPTDTQYF. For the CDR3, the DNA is TGTGCCAGCAGCAAACCGCTAGCGGGGGGCCCCACAGATACGCAGTATTTT.

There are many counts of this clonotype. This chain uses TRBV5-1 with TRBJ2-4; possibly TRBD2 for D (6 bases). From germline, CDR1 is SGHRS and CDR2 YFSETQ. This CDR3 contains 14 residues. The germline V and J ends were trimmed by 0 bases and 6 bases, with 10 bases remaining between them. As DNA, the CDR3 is TGCGCCAGCAGCTTGGGCGCCGGGAGAAACATTCAGTACTTC. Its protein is CASSLGAGRNIQYF. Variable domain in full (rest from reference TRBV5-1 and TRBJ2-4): KAGVTQTPRYLIKTRGQQVTLSCSPISGHRSVSWYQQTPGQGLQFLFEYFSETQRNKGNFPGRFSGRQFSNSRSEMNVSTLELGDSALYLCASSLGAGRNIQYFGAGTRLSVL.

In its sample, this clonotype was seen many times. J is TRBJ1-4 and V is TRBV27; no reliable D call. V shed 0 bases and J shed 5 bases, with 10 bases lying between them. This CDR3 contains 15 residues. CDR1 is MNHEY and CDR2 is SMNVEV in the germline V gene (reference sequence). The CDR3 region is CASSLSGGLNEKLFF. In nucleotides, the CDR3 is TGTGCCAGCAGTTTATCGGGTGGCTTAAATGAAAAACTGTTTTTT.

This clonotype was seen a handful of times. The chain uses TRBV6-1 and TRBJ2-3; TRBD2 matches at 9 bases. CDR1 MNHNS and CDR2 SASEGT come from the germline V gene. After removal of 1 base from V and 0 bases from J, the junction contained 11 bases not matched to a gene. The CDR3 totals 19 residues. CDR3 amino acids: CASSEEPAWLAGSTDTQYF. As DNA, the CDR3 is TGTGCCAGCAGTGAAGAACCCGCGTGGCTAGCGGGAAGCACAGATACGCAGTATTTT.

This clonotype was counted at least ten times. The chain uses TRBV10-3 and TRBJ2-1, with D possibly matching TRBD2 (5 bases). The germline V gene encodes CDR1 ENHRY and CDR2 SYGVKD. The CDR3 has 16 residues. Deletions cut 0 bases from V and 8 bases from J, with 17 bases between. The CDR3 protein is CAISESGKGMGDEQFF. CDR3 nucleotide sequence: TGTGCCATCAGTGAGTCCGGGAAGGGTATGGGCGATGAGCAGTTCTTC.

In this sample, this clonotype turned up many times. As DNA, the CDR3 is TGTGCCAGCAGCCCGTCCAGAGGCGGTAATTCACCCCTCCACTTT. Translating gives CASSPSRGGNSPLHF. J is TRBJ1-6 and V is TRBV3-1; the D is unclear. The CDR3 has 15 amino acids. Trimming stripped 4 bases from V and 6 bases from J, with 13 bases between. CDR1 is LGHDT, CDR2 YNNKEL, per germline (reference sequence).

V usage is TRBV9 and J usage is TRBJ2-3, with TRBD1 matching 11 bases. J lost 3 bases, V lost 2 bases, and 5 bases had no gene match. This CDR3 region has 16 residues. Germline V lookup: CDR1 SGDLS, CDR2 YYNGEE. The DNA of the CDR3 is TGTGCCAGCAGCGTGGAGGGACAGGGGGTAACAGATACGCAGTATTTT. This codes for CASSVEGQGVTDTQYF. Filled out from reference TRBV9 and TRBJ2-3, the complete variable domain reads DSGVTQTPKHLITATGQRVTLRCSPRSGDLSVYWYQQSLDQGLQFLIQYYNGEERAKGNILERFSAQQFPDLHSELNLSSLELGDSALYFCASSVEGQGVTDTQYFGPGTRLTVL.

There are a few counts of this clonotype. CDR3 protein: CASSALWVGTNTEAFF. As DNA, the CDR3 is TGTGCCAGCAGTGCTCTTTGGGTAGGGACGAACACTGAAGCTTTCTTT. J is TRBJ1-1 and V is TRBV27, with a weak D call TRBD1 (5 bases). Between the trimmed V and J ends, which lost 5 bases and 1 base, there was a span of 17 bases. The CDR3 is 16 residues long. Germline V lookup: CDR1 MNHEY, CDR2 SMNVEV (reference sequence).

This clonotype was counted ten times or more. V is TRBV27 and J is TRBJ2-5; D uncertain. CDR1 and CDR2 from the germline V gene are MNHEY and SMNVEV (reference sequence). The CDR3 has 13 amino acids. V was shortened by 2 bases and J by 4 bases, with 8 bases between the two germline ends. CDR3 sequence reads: CASSLGWGETQYF. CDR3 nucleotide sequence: TGTGCCAGCAGTTTAGGTTGGGGAGAGACCCAGTACTTC.

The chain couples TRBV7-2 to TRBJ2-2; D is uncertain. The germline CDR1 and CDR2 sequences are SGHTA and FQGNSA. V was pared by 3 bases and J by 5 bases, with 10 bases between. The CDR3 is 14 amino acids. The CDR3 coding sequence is TGTGCCAGCAGCTTGGTAGAGGAAACCGGGGAGCTGTTTTTT. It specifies CASSLVEETGELFF.

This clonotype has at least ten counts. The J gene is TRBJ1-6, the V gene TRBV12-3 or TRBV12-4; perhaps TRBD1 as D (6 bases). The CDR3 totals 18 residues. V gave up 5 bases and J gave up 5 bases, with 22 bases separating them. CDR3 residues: CASSTPPGRGRNNSPLHF. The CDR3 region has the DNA TGTGCCAGCAGTACCCCCCCTGGCAGGGGTAGGAATAATTCACCCCTCCACTTT.

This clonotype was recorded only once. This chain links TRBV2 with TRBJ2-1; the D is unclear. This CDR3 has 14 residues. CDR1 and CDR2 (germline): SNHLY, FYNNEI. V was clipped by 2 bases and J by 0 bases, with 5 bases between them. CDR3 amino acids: CASSEMSSYNEQFF. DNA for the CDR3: TGTGCCAGCAGTGAAATGAGCTCCTACAATGAGCAGTTCTTC.

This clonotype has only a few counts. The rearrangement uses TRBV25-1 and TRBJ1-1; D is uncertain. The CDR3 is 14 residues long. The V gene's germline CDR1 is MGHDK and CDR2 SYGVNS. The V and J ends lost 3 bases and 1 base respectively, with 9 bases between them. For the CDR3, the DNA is TGTGCCAGCAGTGATGGCATCCCGAACACTGAAGCTTTCTTT. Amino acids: CASSDGIPNTEAFF. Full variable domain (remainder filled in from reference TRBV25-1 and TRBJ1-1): EADIYQTPRYLVIGTGKKITLECSQTMGHDKMYWYQQDPGMELHLIHYSYGVNSTEKGDLSSESTVSRIRTEHFPLTLESARPSHTSQYLCASSDGIPNTEAFFGQGTRLTVV.

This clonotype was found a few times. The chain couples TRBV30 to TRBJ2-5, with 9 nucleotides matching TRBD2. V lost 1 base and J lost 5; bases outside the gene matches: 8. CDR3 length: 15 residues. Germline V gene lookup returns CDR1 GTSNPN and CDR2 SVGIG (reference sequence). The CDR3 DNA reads TGTGCCTGGAGTGGACTAGCGGAAGCCCTGGAGACCCAGTACTTC. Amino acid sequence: CAWSGLAEALETQYF.

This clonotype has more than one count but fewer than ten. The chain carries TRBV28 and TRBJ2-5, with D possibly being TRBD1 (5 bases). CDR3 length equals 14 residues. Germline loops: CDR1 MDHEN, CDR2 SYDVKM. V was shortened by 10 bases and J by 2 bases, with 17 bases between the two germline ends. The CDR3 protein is CATQFIQGQETQYF. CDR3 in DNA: TGTGCCACCCAGTTTATCCAGGGTCAAGAGACCCAGTACTTC.

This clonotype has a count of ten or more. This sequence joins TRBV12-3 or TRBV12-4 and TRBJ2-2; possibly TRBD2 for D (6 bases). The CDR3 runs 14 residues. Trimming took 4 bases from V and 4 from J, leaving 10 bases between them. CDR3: CASSSGLVTGELFF. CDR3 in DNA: TGTGCCAGCAGTTCGGGACTTGTCACCGGGGAGCTGTTTTTT.

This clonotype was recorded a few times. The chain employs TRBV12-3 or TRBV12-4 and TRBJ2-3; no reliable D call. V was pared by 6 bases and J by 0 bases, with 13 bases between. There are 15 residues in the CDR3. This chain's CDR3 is CASSGRSSSTDTQYF. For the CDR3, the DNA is TGTGCCAGCAGCGGTCGGTCCTCTAGCACAGATACGCAGTATTTT.

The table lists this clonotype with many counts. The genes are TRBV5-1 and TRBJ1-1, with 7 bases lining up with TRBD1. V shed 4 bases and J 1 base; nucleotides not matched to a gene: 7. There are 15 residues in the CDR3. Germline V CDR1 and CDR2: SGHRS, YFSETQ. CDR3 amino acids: CASSPLTGQNTEAFF. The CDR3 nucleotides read TGCGCCAGCAGCCCACTGACAGGGCAGAACACTGAAGCTTTCTTT.

The CDR3 sequence is CASSPDKVYGYTF. CDR3 nucleotides: TGTGCCAGCTCCCCGGACAAGGTCTATGGCTACACCTTC. V and J are TRBV3-1 and TRBJ1-2; possible D gene TRBD1, 5 bases. The CDR3 has 13 residues. V was pared by 8 bases and J by 4 bases, with 14 bases between. Germline CDR1 LGHDT, CDR2 YNNKEL (reference sequence).

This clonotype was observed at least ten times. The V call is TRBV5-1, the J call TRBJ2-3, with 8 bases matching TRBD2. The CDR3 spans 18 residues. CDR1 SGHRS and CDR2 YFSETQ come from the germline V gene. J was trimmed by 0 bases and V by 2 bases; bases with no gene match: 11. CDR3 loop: CASSFSGGGGTSTDTQYF. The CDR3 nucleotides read TGCGCCAGCAGCTTTTCGGGCGGCGGGGGGACAAGCACAGATACGCAGTATTTT.

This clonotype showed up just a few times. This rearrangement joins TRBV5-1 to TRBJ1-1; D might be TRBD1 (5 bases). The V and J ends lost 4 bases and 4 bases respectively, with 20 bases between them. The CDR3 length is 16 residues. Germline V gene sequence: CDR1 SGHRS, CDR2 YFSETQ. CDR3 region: CASSLRSGATATEAFF. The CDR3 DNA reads TGCGCCAGCAGCCTCCGATCCGGGGCAACGGCCACTGAAGCTTTCTTT.

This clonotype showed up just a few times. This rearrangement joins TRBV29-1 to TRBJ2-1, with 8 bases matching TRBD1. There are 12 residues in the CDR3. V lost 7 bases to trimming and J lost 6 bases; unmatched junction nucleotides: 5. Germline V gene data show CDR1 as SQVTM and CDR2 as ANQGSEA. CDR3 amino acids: CSGSDRGNEQFF. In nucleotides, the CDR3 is TGCAGCGGTAGCGACAGGGGCAATGAGCAGTTCTTC.